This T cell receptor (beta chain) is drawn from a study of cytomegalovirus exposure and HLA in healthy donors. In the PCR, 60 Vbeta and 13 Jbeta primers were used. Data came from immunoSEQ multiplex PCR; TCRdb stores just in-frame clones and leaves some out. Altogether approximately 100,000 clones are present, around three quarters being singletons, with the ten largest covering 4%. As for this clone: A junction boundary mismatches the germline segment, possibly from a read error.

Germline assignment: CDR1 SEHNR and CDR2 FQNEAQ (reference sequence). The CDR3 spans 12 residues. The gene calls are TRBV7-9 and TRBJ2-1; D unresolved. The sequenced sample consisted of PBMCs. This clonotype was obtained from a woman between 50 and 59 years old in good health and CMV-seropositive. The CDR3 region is CSSSLIQIEQFF. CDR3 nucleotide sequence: TGTTCCAGCAGCTTAATCCAAATTGAGCAGTTCTTC.